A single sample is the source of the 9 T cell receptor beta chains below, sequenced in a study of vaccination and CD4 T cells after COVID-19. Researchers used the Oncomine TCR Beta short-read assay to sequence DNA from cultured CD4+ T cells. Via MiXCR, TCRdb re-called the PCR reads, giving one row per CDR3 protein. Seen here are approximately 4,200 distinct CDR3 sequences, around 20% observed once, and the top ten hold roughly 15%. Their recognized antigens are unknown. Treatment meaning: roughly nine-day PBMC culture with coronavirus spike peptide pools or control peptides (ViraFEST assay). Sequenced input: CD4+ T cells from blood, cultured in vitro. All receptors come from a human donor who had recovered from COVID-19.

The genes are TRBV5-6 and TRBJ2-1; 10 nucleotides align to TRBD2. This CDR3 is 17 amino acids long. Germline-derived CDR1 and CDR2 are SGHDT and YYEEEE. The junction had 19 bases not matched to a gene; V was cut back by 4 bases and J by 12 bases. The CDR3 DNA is TGTGCCAGCAGCCAGGTAGCGGGGGGCACCCTTAACCTCGGGCAGTTCTTC. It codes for CASSQVAGGTLNLGQFF.

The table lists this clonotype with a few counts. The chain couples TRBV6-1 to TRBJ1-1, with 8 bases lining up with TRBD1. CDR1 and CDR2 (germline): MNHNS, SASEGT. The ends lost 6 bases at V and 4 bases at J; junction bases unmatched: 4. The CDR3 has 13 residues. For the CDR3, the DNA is TGTGCCAGCAGGTCTACAGGGGGCACTGAAGCTTTCTTT. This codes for CASRSTGGTEAFF.

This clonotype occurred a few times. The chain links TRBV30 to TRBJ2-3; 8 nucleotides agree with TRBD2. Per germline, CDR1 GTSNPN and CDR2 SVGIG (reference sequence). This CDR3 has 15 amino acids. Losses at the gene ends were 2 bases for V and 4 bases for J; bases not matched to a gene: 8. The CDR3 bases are TGTGCCTGGAGTAGGAATAGCGGGGTAGCAGATACGCAGTATTTT. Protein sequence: CAWSRNSGVADTQYF.

For the CDR3, the DNA is TGTGCCAGCAGGGGCCGTACAGGGGGCGGAACTAATGAAAAACTGTTTTTT. Its translation: CASRGRTGGGTNEKLFF. The chain links TRBV6-4 to TRBJ1-4, with 9 bases that match TRBD1. Germline CDR1 MRHNA, CDR2 SNTAGT. V gave up 6 bases and J gave up 1 base; unmatched junction bases: 9. The CDR3 runs to 17 residues.

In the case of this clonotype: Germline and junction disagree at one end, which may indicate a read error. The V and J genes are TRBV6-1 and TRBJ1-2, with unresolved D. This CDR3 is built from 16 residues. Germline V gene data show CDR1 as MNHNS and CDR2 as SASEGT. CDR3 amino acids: CASSRTAEFYLYGYAF. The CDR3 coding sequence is TGTGCCAGCAGTCGAACGGCAGAGTTCTATCTTTATGGCTACGCCTTC.

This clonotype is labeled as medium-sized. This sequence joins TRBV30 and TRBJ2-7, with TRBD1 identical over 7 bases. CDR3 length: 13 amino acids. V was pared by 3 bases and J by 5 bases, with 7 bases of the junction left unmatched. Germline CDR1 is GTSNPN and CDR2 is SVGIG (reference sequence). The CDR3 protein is CAWRTGLNHEQYF. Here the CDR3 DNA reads TGTGCCTGGAGGACAGGGTTAAACCACGAGCAGTACTTC.

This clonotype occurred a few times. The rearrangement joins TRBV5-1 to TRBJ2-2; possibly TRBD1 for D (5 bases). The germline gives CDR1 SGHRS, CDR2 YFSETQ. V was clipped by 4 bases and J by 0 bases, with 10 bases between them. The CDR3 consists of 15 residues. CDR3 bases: TGCGCCAGCAGCCCGACAGTAGCGAACACCGGGGAGCTGTTTTTT. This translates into CASSPTVANTGELFF. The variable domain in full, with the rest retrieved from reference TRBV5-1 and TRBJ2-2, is KAGVTQTPRYLIKTRGQQVTLSCSPISGHRSVSWYQQTPGQGLQFLFEYFSETQRNKGNFPGRFSGRQFSNSRSEMNVSTLELGDSALYLCASSPTVANTGELFFGEGSRLTVL.

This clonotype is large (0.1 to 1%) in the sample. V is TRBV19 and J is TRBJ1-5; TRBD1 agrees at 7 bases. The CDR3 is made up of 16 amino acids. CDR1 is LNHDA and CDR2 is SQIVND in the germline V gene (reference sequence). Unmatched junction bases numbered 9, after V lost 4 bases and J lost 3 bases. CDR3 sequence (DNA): TGTGCCAGTAGTAGGAGGGGGCGAGGGGCCAATCAGCCCCAGCATTTT. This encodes CASSRRGRGANQPQHF.

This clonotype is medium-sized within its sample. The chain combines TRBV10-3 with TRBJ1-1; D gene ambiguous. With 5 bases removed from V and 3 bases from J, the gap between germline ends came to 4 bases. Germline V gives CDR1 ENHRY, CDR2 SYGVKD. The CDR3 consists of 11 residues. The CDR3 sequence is CAISMDTEAFF. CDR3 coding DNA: TGTGCCATCAGTATGGACACTGAAGCTTTCTTT.